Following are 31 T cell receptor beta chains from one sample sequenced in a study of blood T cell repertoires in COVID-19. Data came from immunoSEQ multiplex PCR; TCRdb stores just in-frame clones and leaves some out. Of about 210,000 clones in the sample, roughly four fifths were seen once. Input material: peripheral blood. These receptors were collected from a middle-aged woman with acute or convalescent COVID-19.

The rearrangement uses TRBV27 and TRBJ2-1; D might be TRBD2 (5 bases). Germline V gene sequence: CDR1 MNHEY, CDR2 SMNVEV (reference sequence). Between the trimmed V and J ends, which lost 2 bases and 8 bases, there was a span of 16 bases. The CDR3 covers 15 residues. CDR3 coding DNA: TGTGCCAGCAGTTTAGTTAGGGAGCGAGGCGATGAGCAGTTCTTC. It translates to CASSLVRERGDEQFF.

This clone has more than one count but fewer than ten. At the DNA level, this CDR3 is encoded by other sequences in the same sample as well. The CDR3 spells CASSLAGTGELFF. CDR3 DNA sequence: TGTGCCAGCAGCCTAGCGGGGACCGGGGAGCTGTTTTTT. V gene TRBV11-3 combines with J gene TRBJ2-2; 9 bases map to TRBD2. Germline V gene lookup returns CDR1 SGHNT and CDR2 YENEEA. The CDR3 is made up of 13 amino acids. V lost 5 bases, J lost 5 bases, and 0 bases stayed unmatched.

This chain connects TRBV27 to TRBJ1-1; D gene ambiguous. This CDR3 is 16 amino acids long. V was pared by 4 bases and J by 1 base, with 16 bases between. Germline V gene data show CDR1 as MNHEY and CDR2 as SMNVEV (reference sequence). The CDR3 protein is CASSSFSYRQNTEAFF. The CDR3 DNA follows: TGTGCCAGCAGTTCGTTTTCGTACAGACAGAACACTGAAGCTTTCTTT.

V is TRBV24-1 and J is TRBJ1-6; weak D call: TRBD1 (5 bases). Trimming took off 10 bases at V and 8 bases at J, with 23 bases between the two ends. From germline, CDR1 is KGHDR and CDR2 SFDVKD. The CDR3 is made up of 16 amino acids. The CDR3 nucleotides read TGTGCCACAGTCAACCCCAGGGAAAATACCCATTCACCCCTCCACTTT. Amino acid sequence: CATVNPRENTHSPLHF.

The DNA for the CDR3 is TGTGCCATCAGCCTGTCGGGGATCGAGCAGTACTTC. Its protein product is CAISLSGIEQYF. V gene TRBV10-3 combines with J gene TRBJ2-7; D is perhaps TRBD2 (5 bases). The V gene lost 6 bases and the J gene lost 6 bases, with 12 bases spanning the gap. The CDR3 is 12 amino acids. The germline V gene has CDR1 ENHRY and CDR2 SYGVKD.

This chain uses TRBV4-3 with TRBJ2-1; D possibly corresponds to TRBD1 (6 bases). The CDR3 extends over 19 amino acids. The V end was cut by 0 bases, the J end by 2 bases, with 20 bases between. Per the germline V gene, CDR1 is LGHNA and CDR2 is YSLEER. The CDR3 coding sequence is TGCGCCAGCAGCCAAGAACTGGCCGACCCAGGGGTCCCCTACAATGAGCAGTTCTTC. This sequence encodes CASSQELADPGVPYNEQFF.

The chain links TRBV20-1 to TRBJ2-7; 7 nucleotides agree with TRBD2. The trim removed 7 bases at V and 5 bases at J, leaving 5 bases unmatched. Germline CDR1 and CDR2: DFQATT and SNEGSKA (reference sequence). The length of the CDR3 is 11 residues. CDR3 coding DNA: TGCAGTGGGACTAGGGGTCACGAGCAGTACTTC. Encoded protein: CSGTRGHEQYF.

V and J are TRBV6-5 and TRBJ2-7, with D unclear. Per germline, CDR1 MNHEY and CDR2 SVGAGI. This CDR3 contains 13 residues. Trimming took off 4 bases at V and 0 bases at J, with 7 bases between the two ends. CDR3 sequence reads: CASSSEISYEQYF. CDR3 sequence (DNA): TGTGCCAGCAGTTCTGAGATCTCCTACGAGCAGTACTTC.

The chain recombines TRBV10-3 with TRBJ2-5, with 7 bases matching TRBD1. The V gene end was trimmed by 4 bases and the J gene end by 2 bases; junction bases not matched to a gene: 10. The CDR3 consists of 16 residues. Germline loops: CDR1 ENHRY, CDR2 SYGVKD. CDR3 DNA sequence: TGTGCCATCAGTGGTGGGGACAGCCTGTTGCAAGAGACCCAGTACTTC. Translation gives CAISGGDSLLQETQYF.

The CDR3 DNA follows: TGCGCCAGCAGCCAAGAAGTTGGTTGGACTAGCCCTAAAGAGACCCAGTACTTC. Translation: CASSQEVGWTSPKETQYF. V and J are TRBV4-3 and TRBJ2-5; the match to TRBD2 covers 8 bases. Germline CDR1 LGHNA, CDR2 YSLEER. After removal of 0 bases from V and 3 bases from J, the junction contained 12 bases not matched to a gene. CDR3 length: 18 amino acids.

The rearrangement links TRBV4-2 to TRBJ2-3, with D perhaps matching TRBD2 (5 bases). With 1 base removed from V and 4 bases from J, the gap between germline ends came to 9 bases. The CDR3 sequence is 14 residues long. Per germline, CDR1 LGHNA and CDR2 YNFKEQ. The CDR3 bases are TGTGCCAGCAGCCAAGGTCCTAGCTCAGATACGCAGTATTTT. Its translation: CASSQGPSSDTQYF.

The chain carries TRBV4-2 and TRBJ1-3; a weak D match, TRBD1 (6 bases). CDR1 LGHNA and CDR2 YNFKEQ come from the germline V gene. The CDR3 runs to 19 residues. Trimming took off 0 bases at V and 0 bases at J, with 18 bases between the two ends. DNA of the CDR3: TGTGCCAGCAGCCAAGATTCACCGGCCAGGGGTTACTCTGGAAACACCATATATTTT. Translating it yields CASSQDSPARGYSGNTIYF.

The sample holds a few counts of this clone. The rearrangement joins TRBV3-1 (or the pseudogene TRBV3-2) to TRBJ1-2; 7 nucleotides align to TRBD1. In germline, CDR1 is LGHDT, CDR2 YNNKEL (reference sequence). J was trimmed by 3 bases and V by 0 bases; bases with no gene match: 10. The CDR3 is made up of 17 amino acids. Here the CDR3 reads CASSQEGGRTGDYGYTF. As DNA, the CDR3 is TGTGCCAGCAGCCAAGAGGGGGGCCGGACAGGAGACTATGGCTACACCTTC.

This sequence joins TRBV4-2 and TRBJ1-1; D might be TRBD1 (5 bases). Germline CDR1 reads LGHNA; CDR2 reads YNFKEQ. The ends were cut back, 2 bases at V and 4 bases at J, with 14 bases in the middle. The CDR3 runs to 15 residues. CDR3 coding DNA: TGTGCCAGCAGCCAAAGGGTAGGAGGGGTCACTGAAGCTTTCTTT. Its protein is CASSQRVGGVTEAFF.

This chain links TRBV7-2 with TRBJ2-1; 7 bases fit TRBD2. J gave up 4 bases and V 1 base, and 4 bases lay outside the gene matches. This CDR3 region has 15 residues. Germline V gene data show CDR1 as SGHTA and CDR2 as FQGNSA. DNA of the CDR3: TGTGCCAGCAGCTTAGGGAGGCGGGGGTACAATGAGCAGTTCTTC. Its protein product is CASSLGRRGYNEQFF.

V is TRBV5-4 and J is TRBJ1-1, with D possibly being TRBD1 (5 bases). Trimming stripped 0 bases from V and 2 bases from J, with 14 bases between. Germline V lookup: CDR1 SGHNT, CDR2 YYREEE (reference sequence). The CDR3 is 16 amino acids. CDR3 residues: CASSLVAGSGNTEAFF. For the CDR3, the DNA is TGTGCCAGCAGCTTGGTAGCAGGGTCTGGAAACACTGAAGCTTTCTTT. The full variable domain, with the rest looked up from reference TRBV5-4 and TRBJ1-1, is ETGVTQSPTHLIKTRGQQVTLRCSSQSGHNTVSWYQQALGQGPQFIFQYYREEENGRGNFPPRFSGLQFPNYSSELNVNALELDDSALYLCASSLVAGSGNTEAFFGQGTRLTVV.

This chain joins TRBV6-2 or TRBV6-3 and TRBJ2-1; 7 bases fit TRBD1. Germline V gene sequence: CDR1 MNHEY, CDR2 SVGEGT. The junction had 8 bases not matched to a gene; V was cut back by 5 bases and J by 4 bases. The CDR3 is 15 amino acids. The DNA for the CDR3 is TGTGCCAGCAGTCGTAGTCAGGGGGTATACAATGAGCAGTTCTTC. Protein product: CASSRSQGVYNEQFF.

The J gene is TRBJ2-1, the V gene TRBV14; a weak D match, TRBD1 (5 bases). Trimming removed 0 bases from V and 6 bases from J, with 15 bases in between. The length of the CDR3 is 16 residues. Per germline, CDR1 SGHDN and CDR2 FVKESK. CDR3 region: CASSQDSGLGFNEQFF. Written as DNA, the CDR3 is TGTGCCAGCAGCCAAGATTCAGGGCTAGGATTCAATGAGCAGTTCTTC.

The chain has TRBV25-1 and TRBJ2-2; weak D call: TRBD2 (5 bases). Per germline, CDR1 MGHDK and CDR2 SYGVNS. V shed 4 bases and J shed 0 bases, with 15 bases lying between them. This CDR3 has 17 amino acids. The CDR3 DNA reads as TGTGCCAGCAGTGCCTCCCTCCCCGGGGCGAACACCGGGGAGCTGTTTTTT. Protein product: CASSASLPGANTGELFF.

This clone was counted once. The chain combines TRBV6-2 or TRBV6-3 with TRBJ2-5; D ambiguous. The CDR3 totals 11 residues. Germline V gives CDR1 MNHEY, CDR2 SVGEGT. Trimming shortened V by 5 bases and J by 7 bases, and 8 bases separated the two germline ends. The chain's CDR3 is CASSNRGTQYF. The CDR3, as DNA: TGTGCCAGCAGTAATCGAGGGACCCAGTACTTC.

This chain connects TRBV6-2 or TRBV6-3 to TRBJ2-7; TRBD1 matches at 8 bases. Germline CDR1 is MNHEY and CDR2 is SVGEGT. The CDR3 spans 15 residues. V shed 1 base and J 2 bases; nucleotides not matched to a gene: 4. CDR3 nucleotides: TGTGCCAGCAGTTACTTGGGCAGGGGGCCCTACGAGCAGTACTTC. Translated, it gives CASSYLGRGPYEQYF.

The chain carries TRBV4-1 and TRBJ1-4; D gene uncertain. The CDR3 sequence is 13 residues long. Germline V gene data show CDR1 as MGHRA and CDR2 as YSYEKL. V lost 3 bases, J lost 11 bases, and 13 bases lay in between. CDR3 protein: CASSHLDSEKLFF. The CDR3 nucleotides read TGCGCCAGCAGCCACTTGGACTCTGAGAAACTGTTTTTT.

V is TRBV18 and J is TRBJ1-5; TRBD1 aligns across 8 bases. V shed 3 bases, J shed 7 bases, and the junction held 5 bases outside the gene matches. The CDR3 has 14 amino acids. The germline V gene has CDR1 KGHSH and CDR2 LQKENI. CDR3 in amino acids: CASSPDRVKQPQHF. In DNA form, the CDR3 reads TGTGCCAGCTCACCGGACAGGGTCAAACAGCCCCAGCATTTT.

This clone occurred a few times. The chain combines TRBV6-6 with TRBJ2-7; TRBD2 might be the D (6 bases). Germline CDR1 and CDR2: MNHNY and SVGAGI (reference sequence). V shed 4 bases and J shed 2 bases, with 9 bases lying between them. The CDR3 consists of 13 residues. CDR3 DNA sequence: TGTGCCAGCAGTTTTCGACTAGCCTACGAGCAGTACTTC. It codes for CASSFRLAYEQYF.

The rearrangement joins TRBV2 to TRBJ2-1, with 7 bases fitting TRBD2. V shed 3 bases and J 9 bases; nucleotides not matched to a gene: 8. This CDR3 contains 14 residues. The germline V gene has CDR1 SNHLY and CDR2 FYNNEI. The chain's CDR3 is CASSDGGSRSEQFF. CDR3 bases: TGTGCCAGCAGTGACGGCGGGAGCAGGAGTGAGCAGTTCTTC.

Written as DNA, the CDR3 is TGTGCCTGGAGGTCGGGTAATGAGCAGTTCTTC. Protein product: CAWRSGNEQFF. This chain connects TRBV30 to TRBJ2-1; D call uncertain. Germline V gene data show CDR1 as GTSNPN and CDR2 as SVGIG (reference sequence). The CDR3 sequence is 11 residues long. V lost 3 bases and J 7 bases, leaving 7 bases between the germline ends.

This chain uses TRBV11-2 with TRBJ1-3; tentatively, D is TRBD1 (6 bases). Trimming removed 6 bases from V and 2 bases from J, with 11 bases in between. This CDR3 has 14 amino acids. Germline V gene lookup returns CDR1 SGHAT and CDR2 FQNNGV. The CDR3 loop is CASREGGAGNTIYF. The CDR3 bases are TGTGCCAGCAGGGAAGGGGGTGCTGGAAACACCATATATTTT.

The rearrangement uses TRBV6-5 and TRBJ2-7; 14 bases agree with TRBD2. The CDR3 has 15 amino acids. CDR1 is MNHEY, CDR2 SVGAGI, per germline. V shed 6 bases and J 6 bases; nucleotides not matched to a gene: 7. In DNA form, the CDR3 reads TGTGCCAGCAGCGGACTAGCGGGAGGATTAGGCGAGCAGTACTTC. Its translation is CASSGLAGGLGEQYF.

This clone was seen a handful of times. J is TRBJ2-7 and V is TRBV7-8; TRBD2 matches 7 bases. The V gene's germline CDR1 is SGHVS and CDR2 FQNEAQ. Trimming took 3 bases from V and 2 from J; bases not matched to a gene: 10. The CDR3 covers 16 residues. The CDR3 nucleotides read TGTGCCAGCAGCTTCAACAGCCGGGACTATACCTACGAGCAGTACTTC. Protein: CASSFNSRDYTYEQYF.

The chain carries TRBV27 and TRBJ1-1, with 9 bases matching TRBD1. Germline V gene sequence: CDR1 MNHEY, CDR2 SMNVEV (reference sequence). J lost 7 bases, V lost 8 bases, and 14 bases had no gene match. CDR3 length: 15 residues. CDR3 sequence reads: CASAPGQGVGVEAFF. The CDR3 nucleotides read TGTGCCAGCGCTCCGGGACAGGGCGTTGGAGTTGAAGCTTTCTTT.

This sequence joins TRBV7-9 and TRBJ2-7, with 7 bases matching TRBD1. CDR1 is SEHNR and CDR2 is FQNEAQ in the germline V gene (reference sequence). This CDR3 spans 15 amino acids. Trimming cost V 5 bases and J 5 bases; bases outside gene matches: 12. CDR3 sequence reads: CASSLPGQPLHEQYF. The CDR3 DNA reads TGTGCCAGCAGCCTACCGGGACAGCCTCTGCACGAGCAGTACTTC.